A selection of T cell receptor beta chains follows, all from one sample in a study of CD4 T cells in relation to SARS-CoV-2 and coronaviruses. The table came from immunoSEQ multiplex PCR; TCRdb's copy has only in-frame clones and leaves some out. The sample holds approximately 37,000 clones, 70% to 90% seen once. The sequencing input was memory CD4+ T cells from PBMCs. The receptor set was obtained from an adult with COVID-19. CDR3s include the opening cysteine and the closing phenylalanine or tryptophan. D genes are given only for firm matches. A clone size is listed for some rows: how often the clone was seen (once, few, many), or a class if it is expanded.

d_call,v_call,j_call,clone_size,cdr3_nt,cdr3_aa
-,TRBV6-1,TRBJ2-7,-,TGTGCCAGCAGTGAAGCACTCAGGGCCTACGAGCAGTACTTC,CASSEALRAYEQYF
-,TRBV7-2,TRBJ1-5,-,TGTGCCAGCAGCTTAAGCGGGGGGGGCAATCAGCCCCAGCATTTT,CASSLSGGGNQPQHF
TRBD2,TRBV14,TRBJ2-7,-,TGTGCCAGCAGCCATCTCATAACCGGGACTAGCTACGAGCAGTACTTC,CASSHLITGTSYEQYF
TRBD2,TRBV7-9,TRBJ2-7,-,TGTGCCAGCAGGGGCGCTAGCGGGAGTAAGGACGAGCAGTACTTC,CASRGASGSKDEQYF
-,TRBV28,TRBJ2-3,few,TGTGCCAGCAGTTCACACGACCTGAATACGCAGTATTTT,CASSSHDLNTQYF
TRBD2,TRBV4-1,TRBJ2-1,-,TGCGCCAGCAGCCTACAACCCGGGGATTCTAGCGGGAGGAGAAACAATGAGCAGTTCTTC,CASSLQPGDSSGRRNNEQFF
-,TRBV6-5,TRBJ2-4,-,TGTGCCAGCACTTACGATCTAGCCCAGTACTTC,CASTYDLAQYF
-,TRBV7-2,TRBJ1-5,-,TGTGCCAGCAGCATCGACAGCGCCCGAAGCAATCAGCCCCAGCATTTT,CASSIDSARSNQPQHF
-,TRBV6-2/TRBV6-3,TRBJ2-7,-,TGTGCCAGCAGTTCCGGGACGTTATGGGGCGAGCAGTACTTC,CASSSGTLWGEQYF
TRBD2,TRBV18,TRBJ2-2,-,TGTGCCAGCTCACCGCCTCCAGCGGGAGGAGGCACCGGGGAGCTGTTTTTT,CASSPPPAGGGTGELFF
TRBD1,TRBV24-1,TRBJ1-5,once,TGTGCCACCAGTGACACTACCGACAGGGTAGGCAATCAGCCCCAGCATTTT,CATSDTTDRVGNQPQHF
TRBD1,TRBV28,TRBJ2-7,once,TGTGCCAGCCGGACTGGGACAGCCTACGAGCAGTACTTC,CASRTGTAYEQYF
-,TRBV10-3,TRBJ2-1,once,TGTGCCATCAGTGATGCGGGACACTCCTACAATGAGCAGTTCTTC,CAISDAGHSYNEQFF
-,TRBV9,TRBJ1-1,few,TGTGCCAGCAGCGTAGGACCGCTGAACACTGAAGCTTTCTTT,CASSVGPLNTEAFF
TRBD1,TRBV3-1/TRBV3-2,TRBJ1-1,-,TGTGCCAGCAGCCAAGTCAGGGGGACAGGGATAGTTACTGAAGCTTTCTTT,CASSQVRGTGIVTEAFF
-,TRBV21-1,TRBJ1-2,-,TGTGCCAGCAGCATTTTCGGACAGGGCTACTATGGCTACACCTTC,CASSIFGQGYYGYTF
-,TRBV23-1,TRBJ2-7,-,TGCGCCAGCAGTCATCCACAGGTCTACTACGAGCAGTACTTC,CASSHPQVYYEQYF
TRBD2,TRBV2,TRBJ2-5,-,TGTGCCAGCAGCGCCCAGCGAGCGGGAGCGGAGACCCAGTACTTC,CASSAQRAGAETQYF